What follows are 10 T cell receptor beta chains derived from one specimen sequenced in a study of identical twins. One entry per CDR3 protein results from TCRdb running MiXCR on the 5' RACE reads. In the table there are about 690,000 distinct CDR3 sequences, less than 25% of which are singletons. Another study also made use of these data, one on T cells expressing NK-cell markers.

The specimen was PBMCs. The receptors here all came from a woman between 18 and 29 years old in good health.

The chain is built from TRBV5-1 and TRBJ2-1, with 9 bases matching TRBD2. The CDR3 consists of 17 residues. V was clipped by 0 bases and J by 4 bases; unmatched bases: 8. Per the germline V gene, CDR1 is SGHRS and CDR2 is YFSETQ. This CDR3 reads CASSLAREAGGYNEQFF. CDR3 DNA: TGCGCCAGCAGCTTGGCCAGGGAAGCGGGGGGTTACAATGAGCAGTTCTTC.

In DNA form, the CDR3 reads TGTGCCATCAGTGAGTTGGCCTATGGCTACACCTTC. This translates into CAISELAYGYTF. This chain joins TRBV10-3 and TRBJ1-2; D gene uncertain. Germline V gene sequence: CDR1 ENHRY, CDR2 SYGVKD. With 1 base removed from V and 4 bases from J, the gap between germline ends came to 4 bases. The CDR3 totals 12 residues.

V usage is TRBV10-3 and J usage is TRBJ2-5, with D maybe TRBD2 (5 bases). Trimming stripped 4 bases from V and 7 bases from J, with 7 bases between. CDR1 and CDR2 (germline): ENHRY, SYGVKD. This CDR3 is built from 11 residues. CDR3 residues: CAISGEGTQYF. Here the CDR3 DNA reads TGTGCCATCAGTGGTGAGGGGACCCAGTACTTC.

This clonotype was counted ten times or more. The genes are TRBV10-3 and TRBJ2-1; D ambiguous. Germline lookup yields CDR1 ENHRY and CDR2 SYGVKD. The CDR3 is 14 residues long. The V and J ends lost 6 bases and 0 bases respectively, with 9 bases between them. CDR3 nucleotides: TGTGCCATCAGGCAGGTTAGCTCCTACAATGAGCAGTTCTTC. The encoded protein is CAIRQVSSYNEQFF.

V is TRBV12-3 or TRBV12-4 and J is TRBJ2-1, with 14 bases that match TRBD2. V was clipped by 3 bases and J by 4 bases; unmatched bases: 14. This CDR3 contains 20 residues. Written as DNA, the CDR3 is TGTGCCAGCAGTTTTGGATTGGGACTAGCGGGAGTAGGGACGTACAATGAGCAGTTCTTC. Translating it yields CASSFGLGLAGVGTYNEQFF.

The chain couples TRBV6-5 to TRBJ1-6; D remains ambiguous. V shed 4 bases and J shed 7 bases, with 14 bases lying between them. Per germline, CDR1 MNHEY and CDR2 SVGAGI. The CDR3 is 15 amino acids. CDR3 DNA sequence: TGTGCCAGCAGTTCGACCGCCTCGGGGAATTCACCCCTCCACTTT. Its protein product is CASSSTASGNSPLHF.

This clonotype was counted a single time. This rearrangement joins TRBV6-2 or TRBV6-3 to TRBJ2-7; D is unresolved. The CDR3 has 17 residues. The germline gives CDR1 MNHEY, CDR2 SVGEGT. V gave up 2 bases and J gave up 0 bases, with 17 bases separating them. The CDR3 region has the DNA TGTGCCAGCAGTTACGATGGCCGGAATCGGATCTCCTACGAGCAGTACTTC. Its translation: CASSYDGRNRISYEQYF.

This clonotype was recorded a few times. The chain joins TRBV29-1 to TRBJ2-3, with a weak D call TRBD2 (6 bases). The CDR3 sequence is 16 residues long. Trimming cost V 3 bases and J 8 bases, with 24 bases left between them. Germline V gene sequence: CDR1 SQVTM, CDR2 ANQGSEA. DNA of the CDR3: TGCAGCGTTGAGTCTTTGTTCGGCAGGGAGGCTGGTACGCAGTATTTT. Translating it yields CSVESLFGREAGTQYF.

This clonotype has only a few counts. The chain employs TRBV5-1 and TRBJ2-4; a possible D gene is TRBD1 (5 bases). CDR1 is SGHRS, CDR2 YFSETQ, per germline. Deletions cut 4 bases from V and 3 bases from J, with 14 bases between. The CDR3 is 15 amino acids. The CDR3 bases are TGCGCCAGCAGCCGACCCCCTAGGGGCAAAAACATTCAGTACTTC. Its translation is CASSRPPRGKNIQYF.

The chain has TRBV6-2 or TRBV6-3 and TRBJ2-7, with 8 bases lining up with TRBD2. After removal of 0 bases from V and 6 bases from J, the junction contained 16 bases not matched to a gene. Germline assignment: CDR1 MNHEY and CDR2 SVGEGT. The CDR3 is made up of 18 amino acids. The CDR3, as DNA: TGTGCCAGCAGTTACTCGAAGGCGGGAGGCTACAGTCTTCCCGAGCAGTACTTC. Translation gives CASSYSKAGGYSLPEQYF.